One sample yielded the 22 T cell receptor beta chains listed below, sequenced in a study of vaccination effects on CD4 cells after COVID-19. TCRdb keeps only in-frame clones here, not all; method: immunoSEQ multiplex PCR. The sample lists about 38,000 clones, 82% seen once, with just under 3% in the top ten. The culture ran for roughly 10 days before CD4+ T cells were isolated. No antigen has been identified for these receptors. This sample comprised CD4+ T cells from PBMCs cultured without peptide, obtained before COVID-19 vaccination. These receptors were collected from a human donor who received a COVID-19 vaccine.

The chain uses TRBV19 and TRBJ1-2; possible D gene TRBD1, 5 bases. The CDR3 runs to 15 residues. The V gene lost 6 bases and the J gene lost 0 bases, with 14 bases spanning the gap. The germline CDR1 and CDR2 sequences are LNHDA and SQIVND (reference sequence). CDR3 amino acids: CASRSEDTSNYGYTF. The CDR3 DNA sequence: TGTGCCAGTAGATCCGAGGACACTTCTAACTATGGCTACACCTTC.

The chain has TRBV5-8 and TRBJ1-5; 10 bases fit TRBD1. Germline V lookup: CDR1 SGHTS, CDR2 YDEGEE. V was clipped by 3 bases and J by 8 bases; unmatched bases: 8. The CDR3 totals 15 residues. The CDR3 reads CASSSATGGEKPQHF. CDR3 sequence (DNA): TGTGCCAGCAGCTCAGCGACAGGGGGCGAGAAGCCCCAGCATTTT.

The V call is TRBV5-1, the J call TRBJ2-7; D possibly corresponds to TRBD2 (7 bases). Germline V gene sequence: CDR1 SGHRS, CDR2 YFSETQ. V lost 4 bases and J lost 7, with 18 bases in between. The CDR3 sequence is 14 residues long. CDR3 loop: CASSPLGGGQEQYV. DNA for the CDR3: TGCGCCAGCAGCCCGCTTGGCGGGGGCCAGGAGCAGTACGTC.

The chain has TRBV4-1 and TRBJ1-2; a weak D match, TRBD1 (5 bases). Germline CDR1 and CDR2: MGHRA and YSYEKL. V was pared by 4 bases and J by 4 bases, with 19 bases between. This CDR3 is built from 16 residues. The CDR3 spells CASSPGPNRWSYGYTF. DNA for the CDR3: TGCGCCAGCAGCCCGGGGCCGAATCGATGGTCCTATGGCTACACCTTC.

The chain combines TRBV5-1 with TRBJ1-3; D unresolved. The V end lost 3 bases, the J end lost 4 bases, and 8 bases lay between the germline ends. Germline lookup yields CDR1 SGHRS and CDR2 YFSETQ. CDR3 length: 13 residues. CDR3 residues: CASSWSQGNTIYF. CDR3 coding DNA: TGCGCCAGCAGCTGGAGCCAGGGAAACACCATATATTTT.

This clone has only a few counts. The chain joins TRBV2 to TRBJ1-1; D not resolved. The CDR3 sequence is 12 residues long. Deletions cut 7 bases from V and 5 bases from J, with 11 bases between. Per germline, CDR1 SNHLY and CDR2 FYNNEI. As DNA, the CDR3 is TGTGCCAGCACCCCCTTGGGGACTGAAGCTTTCTTT. It encodes CASTPLGTEAFF.

This clone was counted a single time. J is TRBJ1-2 and V is TRBV24-1; D is unclear. The CDR3 loop spans 15 amino acids. In germline, CDR1 is KGHDR, CDR2 SFDVKD. The V end lost 2 bases, the J end lost 4 bases, and 13 bases lay between the germline ends. The CDR3 spells CATSDSGRALYGYTF. The CDR3 nucleotides read TGTGCCACCAGTGATTCCGGCAGAGCCCTCTATGGCTACACCTTC.

The chain recombines TRBV5-1 with TRBJ1-1; D ambiguous. Trimming shortened V by 1 base and J by 5 bases, and 9 bases separated the two germline ends. Germline assignment: CDR1 SGHRS and CDR2 YFSETQ. The CDR3 is 13 amino acids. The CDR3 nucleotides are TGCGCCAGCAGCTTGACTTGGACTACTGAAGCTTTCTTT. It translates to CASSLTWTTEAFF.

Concerning this clone itself: At one end the junction does not follow the germline gene, possibly because of a read error. The rearrangement links TRBV14 to TRBJ1-3; weak D call: TRBD1 (6 bases). The CDR3 contains 17 residues. CDR1 is SGHDN, CDR2 FVKESK, per germline. The CDR3 DNA sequence: TGTGCCAGCAGCCAAGGACCGGGACAAAACTCTGGAAACACCATTTATTTT. Protein: CASSQGPGQNSGNTIYF.

The chain combines TRBV6-6 with TRBJ1-2, with 7 bases that match TRBD1. Germline lookup yields CDR1 MNHNY and CDR2 SVGAGI (reference sequence). This CDR3 is built from 14 residues. V lost 6 bases to trimming and J lost 2 bases; unmatched junction nucleotides: 6. In DNA form, the CDR3 reads TGTGCCAGCAGAGAGACAGGGACGAACTATGGCTACACCTTC. Its protein product is CASRETGTNYGYTF.

V usage is TRBV2 and J usage is TRBJ2-3; perhaps TRBD2 as D (6 bases). The CDR3 has 14 amino acids. Germline V gene sequence: CDR1 SNHLY, CDR2 FYNNEI. Trimming removed 3 bases at V and 7 bases at J, with 14 bases between. This CDR3 reads CASSDGGAGNTQYF. The CDR3 bases are TGTGCCAGCAGTGATGGCGGGGCTGGGAATACGCAGTATTTT.

The chain is built from TRBV29-1 and TRBJ2-1, with TRBD2 identical over 13 bases. Germline lookup yields CDR1 SQVTM and CDR2 ANQGSEA. This CDR3 spans 17 amino acids. V shed 6 bases, J shed 0 bases, and the junction held 8 bases outside the gene matches. The CDR3 DNA is TGCAGCGTGGGAGGGGGACTAGCGGGGATCTCCTACAATGAGCAGTTCTTC. Translating it yields CSVGGGLAGISYNEQFF.

The chain links TRBV18 to TRBJ2-3; either TRBD1 or TRBD2 may fit D (5 bases each). The germline V gene encodes CDR1 KGHSH and CDR2 LQKENI. The CDR3 contains 14 residues. The V and J ends lost 3 bases and 1 base respectively, with 8 bases between them. CDR3 sequence reads: CASSPGRGTDTQYF. CDR3 DNA sequence: TGTGCCAGCTCACCGGGGCGGGGCACAGATACGCAGTATTTT.

Regarding this clone: This sample also contains other DNA sequences that code for the same CDR3. The rearrangement uses TRBV18 and TRBJ1-2; no clear D. The V end was cut by 0 bases, the J end by 5 bases, with 10 bases between. The CDR3 is 14 residues long. Germline CDR1 is KGHSH and CDR2 is LQKENI. The CDR3 region is CASSPPIRQYGYTF. For the CDR3, the DNA is TGTGCCAGCTCACCACCGATACGTCAGTATGGCTACACCTTC.

V usage is TRBV4-1 and J usage is TRBJ2-3; D unresolved. Germline V gene sequence: CDR1 MGHRA, CDR2 YSYEKL. The ends were cut back, 1 base at V and 5 bases at J, with 7 bases in the middle. The CDR3 runs 13 residues. In nucleotides, the CDR3 is TGCGCCAGCAGCCAAGTCCGCGTAGATACGCAGTATTTT. This gives the protein CASSQVRVDTQYF.

The rearrangement joins TRBV6-5 to TRBJ2-1; no reliable D call. Germline V gene data show CDR1 as MNHEY and CDR2 as SVGAGI. Trimming shortened V by 5 bases and J by 3 bases, and 14 bases separated the two germline ends. The CDR3 spans 15 residues. The CDR3 region has the DNA TGTGCCAGCAGTCCGGTACCTGCAGACTACAATGAGCAGTTCTTC. Encoded protein: CASSPVPADYNEQFF.

This chain joins TRBV10-3 and TRBJ2-5, with 7 bases fitting TRBD1. CDR3 size: 16 residues. Germline-derived CDR1 and CDR2 are ENHRY and SYGVKD. J was trimmed by 5 bases and V by 2 bases; bases with no gene match: 11. CDR3 in amino acids: CAISEGFGRGIETQYF. The DNA for the CDR3 is TGTGCCATCAGTGAGGGGTTCGGCAGGGGGATTGAGACCCAGTACTTC.

The chain joins TRBV10-2 to TRBJ1-1; D is perhaps TRBD1 (5 bases). Germline CDR1 is WSHSY and CDR2 is SAAADI. V was pared by 7 bases and J by 0 bases, with 6 bases between. This CDR3 spans 12 amino acids. CDR3 amino acids: CASKTVNTEAFF. The DNA of the CDR3 is TGCGCCAGCAAGACAGTGAACACTGAAGCTTTCTTT.

This clone occurred a few times. The chain carries TRBV11-2 and TRBJ2-7; possibly TRBD1 for D (7 bases). The CDR3 length is 16 residues. Trimming removed 5 bases from V and 0 bases from J, with 17 bases in between. Per the germline V gene, CDR1 is SGHAT and CDR2 is FQNNGV. For the CDR3, the DNA is TGTGCCAGCAGCACCCTCAGGGGGGCCAGCTCCTACGAGCAGTACGTC. This encodes CASSTLRGASSYEQYV.

The chain carries TRBV19 and TRBJ2-1; 14 bases line up with TRBD2. CDR3 size: 17 residues. With V trimmed by 8 bases and J by 5 bases, 11 bases remained unmatched. Germline V gene sequence: CDR1 LNHDA, CDR2 SQIVND (reference sequence). The CDR3 nucleotides are TGTGCCAGTGTCTCGAGGACTAGCGGGGGGACCCACAATGAGCAGTTCTTC. Its protein product is CASVSRTSGGTHNEQFF.

This clone appeared a single time. The CDR3 loop reads CASSYDRDRGYGYTF. DNA for the CDR3: TGTGCCAGCAGTTACGACCGGGACAGGGGCTATGGCTACACCTTC. The chain is built from TRBV6-5 and TRBJ1-2; 10 nucleotides agree with TRBD1. V gave up 2 bases and J gave up 4 bases; unmatched junction bases: 4. The CDR3 runs 15 residues. Germline V lookup: CDR1 MNHEY, CDR2 SVGAGI.

The rearrangement joins TRBV5-8 to TRBJ1-1, with D hard to call. The CDR3 spans 16 residues. Trimming pared 1 base from V and 5 bases from J, leaving 18 bases between. CDR1 SGHTS and CDR2 YDEGEE come from the germline V gene. DNA for the CDR3: TGTGCCAGCAGCTTGTGGGGAGAAGTGGAGGGAACTGAAGCTTTCTTT. Translating gives CASSLWGEVEGTEAFF.